The 32 T cell receptor beta chains reported below all come from one sample, sequenced in a study of tumor and adjacent non-tumor tissue in lung cancer. This sample's RNA came from whole unsorted tissue. TCRbeta libraries were built with three rounds of nested PCR, modified from ARM-PCR. Each CDR3 protein is one row after TCRdb ran MiXCR on the multiplex PCR reads. Altogether about 90,000 distinct CDR3 sequences are present, 61% being singletons, with the ten largest covering about 15%. Sequenced sample: lung tumor tissue. Source of these receptors: a man between 65 and 85 years old with non-small cell lung cancer.

A note on this clonotype: The junction and the germline gene differ at one end; a read error may be behind it. This chain links TRBV7-7 with TRBJ2-3, with a weak D call TRBD2 (5 bases). CDR3 length equals 14 residues. Germline V gene data show CDR1 as SSHAT and CDR2 as FNYEAQ (reference sequence). Here the CDR3 DNA reads TGTGCTAGCAGCTTAAGGCCCGGGGTCGATACGCAGTATTTT. Amino acid sequence: CASSLRPGVDTQYF.

Regarding this clonotype: One junction end disagrees with the germline gene, perhaps due to a read error. V and J are TRBV6-2 or TRBV6-3 and TRBJ1-4; unclear D gene. This CDR3 is 17 amino acids long. CDR1 MNHEY and CDR2 SVGEGT come from the germline V gene. The CDR3, as DNA: TGTGTCAGCAGTTATGTCCTGGGGTCGACAACTAAAGAAAAACTGTTTTTT. This encodes CVSSYVLGSTTKEKLFF.

As to this clonotype: One junction end does not reproduce the germline sequence, and a read error may be involved. The V gene is TRBV29-1, the J gene TRBJ2-7; unclear D gene. The germline gives CDR1 SQVTM, CDR2 ANQGSEA. There are 13 residues in the CDR3. CDR3 nucleotides: TGCAGCGTTCTATATTCGAATGGCTACGAGCAGTATTTC. Its protein is CSVLYSNGYEQYF.

The chain employs TRBV6-2 or TRBV6-3 and TRBJ1-6; the D gene is possibly TRBD1 (5 bases). The CDR3 length is 15 residues. Trimming pared 5 bases from V and 7 bases from J, leaving 15 bases between. Germline CDR1 reads MNHEY; CDR2 reads SVGEGT. CDR3 DNA: TGTGCCAGCAGTCGCAGACAGTTTGACAATTCACCCCTCCACTTT. This encodes CASSRRQFDNSPLHF.

Comment on this clonotype: A read error may account for a junction end that differs from germline. The J gene is TRBJ1-5, the V gene TRBV11-1, with 9 bases that match TRBD1. The length of the CDR3 is 15 residues. CDR1 SGHAT and CDR2 FQDESV come from the germline V gene (reference sequence). This CDR3 reads CACSLGTGTNQSQHF. The CDR3 region has the DNA TGTGCCTGCAGCTTAGGGACAGGGACCAATCAGTCCCAGCATTTT. Drawing the rest from reference TRBV11-1 and TRBJ1-5, the complete variable domain is EAEVAQSPRYKITEKSQAVAFWCDPISGHATLYWYRQILGQGPELLVQFQDESVVDDSQLPKDRFSAERLKGVDSTLKIQPAELGDSAMYLCACSLGTGTNQSQHFGDGTRLSIL.

This clonotype has a count of ten or more. The J gene is TRBJ2-4, the V gene TRBV5-1, with 8 bases aligning to TRBD1. The trim removed 0 bases at V and 4 bases at J, leaving 3 bases unmatched. CDR1 is SGHRS, CDR2 YFSETQ, per germline. This CDR3 has 15 residues. CDR3 residues: CASSLARQGKNIQYF. In nucleotides, the CDR3 is TGCGCCAGCAGCTTGGCGAGACAGGGGAAAAACATTCAGTACTTC. Full variable domain (outside the CDR3, taken from reference TRBV5-1 and TRBJ2-4): KAGVTQTPRYLIKTRGQQVTLSCSPISGHRSVSWYQQTPGQGLQFLFEYFSETQRNKGNFPGRFSGRQFSNSRSEMNVSTLELGDSALYLCASSLARQGKNIQYFGAGTRLSVL.

Remarks on this clonotype: Compared with germline, one end of the junction differs, possibly owing to a read error. The J gene is TRBJ2-7, the V gene TRBV11-2, with 9 bases fitting TRBD2. There are 14 residues in the CDR3. The germline V gene encodes CDR1 SGHAT and CDR2 FQNNGV. CDR3 bases: TGTACCAGCAGTAGAGCGGGAGGCGTGTACGTGCAGTGCTTC. It translates to CTSSRAGGVYVQCF.

This clonotype is a singleton in its sample. Germline and junction disagree at one end, which may indicate a read error. The chain combines TRBV6-5 with TRBJ1-5, with D possibly TRBD1 on 5 matching bases. The germline gives CDR1 MNHEY, CDR2 SVGAGI. The CDR3 covers 16 residues. The CDR3 region has the DNA TGTGCAGCAGTTTACCGACGACAGCCGCGAAGTCAGCCCAAGCATTTT. It encodes CAAVYRRQPRSQPKHF.

As regards this clonotype: The conserved final phenylalanine or tryptophan is absent from the CDR3, which likely points to a read error. The chain is built from TRBV6-1 and TRBJ1-1; 8 bases are shared with TRBD1. Germline V CDR1 and CDR2: MNHNS, SASEGT. The CDR3 runs 14 residues. The CDR3 DNA sequence: TGTACCAGCAGAATCACACAGGGGGGCACTGAAGCTTTCTCT. Protein: CTSRITQGGTEAFS.

Worth noting for this clonotype: The junction shows a germline mismatch at one end, possibly a read error. This chain uses TRBV6-5 with TRBJ2-7, with D possibly TRBD2 on 6 matching bases. The CDR3 has 15 residues. Germline CDR1 MNHEY, CDR2 SVGAGI. The CDR3 sequence is CVSSFTGTVAYEQYF. In nucleotides, the CDR3 is TGTGTCAGCAGTTTTACCGGGACTGTGGCCTACGAGCAGTACTTC.

The V and J genes are TRBV28 and TRBJ1-5, with D perhaps TRBD1 (5 bases). The V end was cut by 7 bases, the J end by 7 bases, with 26 bases between. This CDR3 is built from 17 residues. The germline V gene has CDR1 MDHEN and CDR2 SYDVKM. The CDR3 spells CASNSTEAGKVSQPQHF. CDR3 DNA: TGTGCCAGCAATTCCACCGAGGCAGGGAAGGTATCACAGCCCCAGCATTTT.

As concerns this clonotype: Sequence at one end of the junction differs from germline and may be a read error. J is TRBJ2-3 and V is TRBV29-1, with 7 positions matching TRBD1. CDR3 length: 14 residues. CDR1 is SQVTM and CDR2 is ANQGSEA in the germline V gene. The CDR3 bases are TGCAACGTTAACCCACAGGGGCGTACAGATACGCGGTATTTT. Translating it yields CNVNPQGRTDTRYF.

This chain links TRBV28 with TRBJ1-2; 7 positions match TRBD1. The CDR3 is made up of 13 amino acids. Germline CDR1 and CDR2: MDHEN and SYDVKM. The V segment lost 6 bases and the J segment 1 base; nucleotides outside the gene matches: 2. The CDR3 DNA reads as TGTGCCAGCAGGACAGGGAATAACTATGGCTACACCTTC. Amino acid sequence: CASRTGNNYGYTF.

This clonotype was detected many times. This chain joins TRBV7-9 and TRBJ2-1; D ambiguous. With 1 base removed from V and 7 bases from J, the gap between germline ends came to 5 bases. This CDR3 has 12 amino acids. Per the germline V gene, CDR1 is SEHNR and CDR2 is FQNEAQ (reference sequence). CDR3 sequence: CASSLDSNEQFF. The CDR3 nucleotides are TGTGCCAGCAGCTTAGACTCAAATGAGCAGTTCTTC.

Regarding this clonotype: It is likely a read error, because the conserved phenylalanine at the end of the CDR3 is missing. No DNA is shown, since the ends of the CDR3 on it are uncertain; the CDR3 is the one TCRdb lists. This chain joins TRBV29-1 and TRBJ1-4; TRBD1 is the table's D call and was not checked against the DNA. The CDR3 numbers 14 amino acids, ends counted. Germline V CDR1 and CDR2: SQVTM, ANQGSEA. The CDR3 here is CSVEAPDSYEKLLV.

By frequency in the sample, this clonotype is medium-sized. The chain carries TRBV11-3 and TRBJ2-7; 7 positions agree with TRBD2. The CDR3 contains 13 residues. With 4 bases clipped from V and 2 bases from J, the junction kept 2 bases outside the gene matches. Germline CDR1 is SGHNT and CDR2 is YENEEA. CDR3 nucleotide sequence: TGTGCCAGCAGCTCGGGGGGAACCTACGAGCAGTACTTC. This sequence encodes CASSSGGTYEQYF.

As regards this clonotype: At one boundary the junction diverges from the germline segment, which might be a read error. This chain joins TRBV4-2 and TRBJ2-5; D remains unclear. The CDR3 has 13 residues. Germline V lookup: CDR1 LGHNA, CDR2 YNFKEQ. In nucleotides, the CDR3 is TGTGCCAGCAGCCTCGGAGTGCGAGAGACCCAGCACTTC. Translating it yields CASSLGVRETQHF.

As for this clonotype: Mismatch with germline at one junction end may stem from a read error. The chain has TRBV28 and TRBJ2-2, with a possible D match to TRBD2 (5 bases). Looked up from germline, CDR1 is MDHEN and CDR2 is SYDVKM. The CDR3 totals 13 residues. The CDR3, as DNA: TGTGCCAGCAGTTCCCAAGACACCGGGGAGCTGTTGTTT. Amino acid sequence: CASSSQDTGELLF. Full variable domain (missing parts from reference TRBV28 and TRBJ2-2): DVKVTQSSRYLVKRTGEKVFLECVQDMDHENMFWYRQDPGLGLRLIYFSYDVKMKEKGDIPEGYSVSREKKERFSLILESASTNQTSMYLCASSSQDTGELLFGEGSRLTVL.

A note on this clonotype: It is likely a read error, because the conserved phenylalanine at the end of the CDR3 is missing. The genes are TRBV11-2 and TRBJ2-2; perhaps TRBD2 as D (7 bases). Germline CDR1 SGHAT, CDR2 FQNNGV. The CDR3 runs 16 residues. The CDR3 sequence is CASSPLGGLDTGELFL. The CDR3 DNA reads TGTGCCAGCAGCCCCCTGGGGGGGCTTGACACCGGGGAACTGTTTCTT.

In this sample, this clonotype turned up a few times. One base away lies a much larger clone, so this may be a sequencing read error. The chain links TRBV4-2 to TRBJ2-7; D not resolved. Germline V gives CDR1 LGHNA, CDR2 YNFKEQ. The CDR3 totals 13 residues. Here the CDR3 reads CAGSQGKGYEQYF. The CDR3 bases are TGTGCCGGCAGCCAAGGAAAAGGCTACGAGCAGTACTTC.

J is TRBJ2-5 and V is TRBV6-1, with D possibly TRBD1 on 5 matching bases. Germline assignment: CDR1 MNHNS and CDR2 SASEGT. The CDR3 is made up of 12 amino acids. The CDR3 bases are TGTGCTACCGAGACAGCTACCTGGACCCAGTACTTC. This translates into CATETATWTQYF.

J is TRBJ2-2 and V is TRBV6-5, with a possible D match to TRBD1 (5 bases). V gave up 9 bases and J gave up 10 bases, with 21 bases separating them. This CDR3 is built from 14 residues. The germline gives CDR1 MNHEY, CDR2 SVGAGI. The CDR3 DNA sequence: TGTGCCAGTAGTGGGCAAGGGGCCGCCCTGGAGCTGTTTTTT. Its protein product is CASSGQGAALELFF.

Regarding this clonotype: The junction departs from the called germline gene at one end, perhaps through a read error. The chain joins TRBV18 to TRBJ2-5; 9 bases map to TRBD2. The CDR3 is 22 residues long. The germline CDR1 and CDR2 sequences are KGHSH and LQKENI. The CDR3 reads CTSSPPRRGVGLAGPYQETQYF. CDR3 in DNA: TGTACCAGCTCACCACCACGTCGGGGTGTAGGGCTAGCGGGGCCCTACCAAGAGACCCAGTACTTC.

There are a few counts of this clonotype. This is likely a read error, given that the CDR3 carries no conserved phenylalanine or tryptophan at its end. CDR3: CASSPSDRDGEQYL. As DNA, the CDR3 is TGTGCCAGCAGTCCGTCGGACAGGGACGGCGAGCAGTACCTC. V is TRBV12-3 or TRBV12-4 and J is TRBJ2-7, with 8 bases lining up with TRBD1. Losses at the gene ends were 5 bases for V and 6 bases for J; bases not matched to a gene: 9. The CDR3 has 14 amino acids.

A note on this clonotype: One end of the junction is discordant with germline, which a read error may explain. The V call is TRBV4-2, the J call TRBJ1-2; TRBD1 aligns across 9 bases. The CDR3 runs 16 residues. The germline V gene has CDR1 LGHNA and CDR2 YNFKEQ. The CDR3 loop reads CVCSQWTGAANYGYTF. The CDR3 DNA reads as TGTGTCTGCAGCCAGTGGACAGGGGCCGCCAACTATGGCTATACCTTC.

Comments on this clonotype: The junction differs from germline at one of its ends, possibly a read error. The chain combines TRBV11-2 with TRBJ2-5; TRBD2 might be the D (5 bases). The CDR3 runs 16 residues. CDR1 is SGHAT and CDR2 is FQNNGV in the germline V gene. Here the CDR3 DNA reads TGTGCCAGTACCTTAAGGAGCAGGCGGGCCCAAGAGATCCAGTACTTC. Protein sequence: CASTLRSRRAQEIQYF.

This chain connects TRBV7-3 to TRBJ2-1; D unclear. Deletions cut 5 bases from V and 9 bases from J, with 23 bases between. This CDR3 is built from 16 residues. The germline CDR1 and CDR2 sequences are SGHTA and FQGTGA. The DNA for the CDR3 is TGTGCCAGCAGCCACCTCACCTCCTCAAGGCCTGGTGAGCAGTTCTTC. Translated: CASSHLTSSRPGEQFF.

The chain joins TRBV30 to TRBJ1-2; D remains unclear. Germline assignment: CDR1 GTSNPN and CDR2 SVGIG (reference sequence). Trimming pared 0 bases from V and 1 base from J, leaving 12 bases between. The CDR3 loop spans 15 amino acids. The CDR3 nucleotides read TGTGCCTGGAGTGTACAATTCAGGATTAACTATGGCTACACCTTC. This gives the protein CAWSVQFRINYGYTF.

Concerning this clonotype: The CDR3 end shows no conserved phenylalanine or tryptophan, and so a read error is likely. The rearrangement links TRBV10-3 to TRBJ2-2; perhaps D is TRBD1 or TRBD2 (5 bases each). The CDR3 is 13 amino acids. V was clipped by 5 bases and J by 2 bases, with 6 bases between them. Germline values: CDR1 ENHRY, CDR2 SYGVKD. The CDR3 nucleotides read TGTGCCATCAGTTGGGACAACACCGGGGAGCTGTTTTCT. Protein: CAISWDNTGELFS.

Concerning this clonotype: Possible read error: a much larger clone is one base away. The chain is built from TRBV12-3 or TRBV12-4 and TRBJ2-5; 9 bases fit TRBD2. The junction had 10 bases not matched to a gene; V was cut back by 0 bases and J by 5 bases. CDR3 length: 17 amino acids. CDR3 region: CASSLASGSAFSETQYF. CDR3 bases: TGTGCCAGCAGTTTAGCTAGCGGGAGTGCCTTTAGCGAGACCCAGTACTTC.

Notes on this clonotype: One junction end does not reproduce the germline sequence, and a read error may be involved. The chain has TRBV10-3 and TRBJ1-2; D is undetermined. The CDR3 sequence is 13 residues long. From germline, CDR1 is ENHRY and CDR2 SYGVKD. CDR3 amino acids: CAISESLALGYTF. In DNA form, the CDR3 reads TGCGCCATCAGTGAGTCCCTTGCCCTTGGCTACACCTTC.

About this clonotype itself: The junction departs from germline at one end; a sequencing error may be responsible. The rearrangement links TRBV4-1 to TRBJ1-6; no reliable D call. The germline gives CDR1 MGHRA, CDR2 YSYEKL. CDR3 length equals 17 residues. CDR3 sequence reads: CVSSPHDQKTYNSPLHF. The CDR3, as DNA: TGCGTCAGCAGTCCCCACGACCAGAAAACCTATAATTCACCCCTCCACTTC.